Listed here are 10 T cell receptor beta chains from one sample, sequenced in a study of T cell repertoires in cytomegalovirus infection. Their antigen targets remain unknown. TCRdb re-derived calls from the reads in MiXCR, one entry per CDR3 protein. Of hundreds of thousands of distinct CDR3 sequences listed, around 35% were seen once; the top ten hold 15% to 20%. Sample: cultured PBMCs, taken from culture after CMV antigen stimulation. These TCRs come from a human donor in good health (CMV status not recorded). Some clones in this sample may be carry-over from other donors' samples.

This chain links TRBV6-5 with TRBJ2-5; D uncertain. The CDR3 is made up of 13 amino acids. V was trimmed by 6 bases and J by 8 bases, leaving 16 bases between them. Germline V CDR1 and CDR2: MNHEY, SVGAGI. CDR3 DNA: TGTGCCAGCAGAGACTCGTCAAGAGATACCCAGTACTTC. It yields the protein CASRDSSRDTQYF.

There are a few counts of this clonotype. The chain couples TRBV4-3 to TRBJ1-2, with D perhaps TRBD1 (6 bases). Germline CDR1 reads LGHNA; CDR2 reads YSLEER. The CDR3 has 16 amino acids. Trimming stripped 4 bases from V and 4 bases from J, with 19 bases between. The CDR3 loop is CASSRVTEGGRYGYTF. The CDR3 DNA sequence: TGCGCCAGCAGCCGGGTTACCGAGGGGGGCCGCTATGGCTACACCTTC.

The chain joins TRBV6-2 or TRBV6-3 to TRBJ2-3; a possible D gene is TRBD2 (5 bases). Trimming removed 2 bases at V and 2 bases at J, with 11 bases between. Germline CDR1 and CDR2: MNHEY and SVGEGT. The CDR3 is 15 amino acids. The CDR3 spells CASSYGPDFTDTQYF. CDR3 bases: TGTGCCAGCAGTTACGGCCCGGACTTCACAGATACGCAGTATTTT.

The V call is TRBV19, the J call TRBJ1-5; D ambiguous. V lost 8 bases to trimming and J lost 3 bases, with 11 bases between them. From germline, CDR1 is LNHDA and CDR2 SQIVND (reference sequence). The CDR3 extends over 13 amino acids. The CDR3 protein is CASREINNQPQHF. The CDR3 nucleotides read TGTGCCAGTCGAGAGATCAACAATCAGCCCCAGCATTTT. Supplemented by reference TRBV19 and TRBJ1-5, the full variable domain reads DGGITQSPKYLFRKEGQNVTLSCEQNLNHDAMYWYRQDPGQGLRLIYYSQIVNDFQKGDIAEGYSVSREKKESFPLTVTSAQKNPTAFYLCASREINNQPQHFGDGTRLSIL.

The chain couples TRBV28 to TRBJ1-2, with 7 nucleotides matching TRBD1. In germline, CDR1 is MDHEN, CDR2 SYDVKM. This CDR3 contains 14 residues. With V trimmed by 8 bases and J by 8 bases, 14 bases remained unmatched. In DNA form, the CDR3 reads TGTGCCAGCTCGTCAGGGGGGGGGCAAAAAGGCTACACCTTC. This gives the protein CASSSGGGQKGYTF.

This clonotype was counted only a few times. The rearrangement joins TRBV10-3 to TRBJ2-1; 7 nucleotides line up with TRBD2. Germline V gene sequence: CDR1 ENHRY, CDR2 SYGVKD. Trimming at V came to 6 bases and at J to 7 bases, leaving 6 bases not matched to a gene. The CDR3 consists of 13 residues. The CDR3 loop reads CAIRGRAENEQFF. The CDR3 DNA sequence: TGTGCCATCAGGGGGAGGGCCGAGAATGAGCAGTTCTTC.

The chain couples TRBV5-4 to TRBJ1-5; D gene ambiguous. Germline V gene lookup returns CDR1 SGHNT and CDR2 YYREEE (reference sequence). V lost 2 bases to trimming and J lost 9 bases, with 9 bases between them. The CDR3 spans 12 residues. The chain's CDR3 is CASSFPGGPQHF. The CDR3 DNA sequence: TGTGCCAGCAGCTTCCCGGGTGGGCCCCAGCATTTT. The full variable domain, rest sourced from reference TRBV5-4 and TRBJ1-5, is ETGVTQSPTHLIKTRGQQVTLRCSSQSGHNTVSWYQQALGQGPQFIFQYYREEENGRGNFPPRFSGLQFPNYSSELNVNALELDDSALYLCASSFPGGPQHFGDGTRLSIL.

This clonotype was observed a handful of times. The rearrangement links TRBV6-1 to TRBJ1-5; a possible D gene is TRBD1 (6 bases). Deletions cut 9 bases from V and 0 bases from J, with 12 bases between. The CDR3 is made up of 14 amino acids. Germline values: CDR1 MNHNS, CDR2 SASEGT. This CDR3 reads CASGGAYSNQPQHF. The DNA for the CDR3 is TGTGCCAGTGGGGGGGCCTATAGCAATCAGCCCCAGCATTTT.

The sample holds one count of this clonotype. The chain has TRBV5-4 and TRBJ2-2; a possible D gene is TRBD1 (5 bases). Germline values: CDR1 SGHNT, CDR2 YYREEE (reference sequence). Trimming pared 4 bases from V and 1 base from J, leaving 8 bases between. The CDR3 has 14 amino acids. CDR3 sequence: CASSAQGNTGELFF. The CDR3 DNA reads as TGTGCCAGCAGCGCGCAGGGGAACACCGGGGAGCTGTTTTTT.

The chain combines TRBV20-1 with TRBJ2-7, with 8 bases identical to TRBD1. Germline CDR1 reads DFQATT; CDR2 reads SNEGSKA (reference sequence). CDR3 length: 14 amino acids. V gave up 3 bases and J gave up 3 bases; unmatched junction bases: 7. The CDR3 DNA reads TGCAGTGCTAGGGACCCCGGACAGGGCTACGAGCAGTACTTC. Its translation: CSARDPGQGYEQYF.